The T cell receptor (beta chain) described here comes from a study of T cell changes during pregnancy in multiple sclerosis. Assay: immunoSEQ multiplex PCR; the TCRdb copy retains only in-frame clones and omits some. Here the sample spans about 60,000 clones, roughly nine tenths being singletons. The sample in question was CD4+ T cells from peripheral blood mononuclear cells, obtained after pregnancy. This sequence originates from a female donor in good health, enrolled as a control in a pregnancy study.

The CDR3 here is CASTDRYTEAFF. For the CDR3, the DNA is TGTGCCAGCACTGACAGGTACACTGAAGCTTTCTTT. The chain uses TRBV6-5 and TRBJ1-1; a weak D match, TRBD1 (6 bases). CDR1 is MNHEY, CDR2 SVGAGI, per germline. The ends were cut back, 7 bases at V and 3 bases at J, with 9 bases in the middle. This CDR3 is built from 12 residues.